These 22 T cell receptor beta chains share one sample of origin, sequenced in a study of spatial heterogeneity in lung cancer. Using its own MiXCR run on the 5' RACE reads, TCRdb lists one record per CDR3 protein. The sample has about 11,000 distinct CDR3 sequences; about 5% are singletons. These receptors are not linked to any known antigen. General study points: Mutation tallies in tumors tracked expanded intratumoral alpha and beta TCR counts.

Specified time point: sample taken at primary tumor resection. The material sequenced was lung tumor tissue, taken at surgery. The receptors stem from a male donor with early-stage non-small cell lung cancer.

The rearrangement links TRBV28 to TRBJ2-7, with a tentative D call TRBD1 (6 bases). This CDR3 region has 16 residues. The germline V gene encodes CDR1 MDHEN and CDR2 SYDVKM. The germline V and J ends were trimmed by 6 bases and 1 base, with 19 bases remaining between them. CDR3 in DNA: TGTGCCAGCAGCCCGCCCAGGGGAAAAGGATCCTACGAGCAGTACTTC. This translates into CASSPPRGKGSYEQYF.

This clonotype appeared many times. This chain joins TRBV29-1 and TRBJ1-1, with 9 bases identical to TRBD1. There are 13 residues in the CDR3. J lost 5 bases, V lost 6 bases, and 7 bases had no gene match. Germline assignment: CDR1 SQVTM and CDR2 ANQGSEA. CDR3: CSVKGQGGTEAFF. Written as DNA, the CDR3 is TGCAGCGTAAAGGGACAGGGAGGAACTGAAGCTTTCTTT. Drawing the rest from reference TRBV29-1 and TRBJ1-1, the complete variable domain is SAVISQKPSRDICQRGTSLTIQCQVDSQVTMMFWYRQQPGQSLTLIATANQGSEATYESGFVIDKFPISRPNLTFSTLTVSNMSPEDSSIYLCSVKGQGGTEAFFGQGTRLTVV.

The rearrangement links TRBV6-1 to TRBJ1-2; D possibly corresponds to TRBD1 (5 bases). Germline CDR1 is MNHNS and CDR2 is SASEGT. Trimming stripped 1 base from V and 8 bases from J, with 14 bases between. The CDR3 consists of 14 residues. This chain's CDR3 is CASSEDKEGRGYTF. CDR3 DNA: TGTGCCAGCAGTGAAGATAAGGAGGGACGGGGCTACACCTTC.

This clonotype was seen ten or more times. CDR3 in DNA: TGTGCCAGCAGCCCCCTATACCTGGAGAATAACTATGGCTACACCTTC. It codes for CASSPLYLENNYGYTF. The chain is built from TRBV7-9 and TRBJ1-2; D is uncertain. Germline V gene sequence: CDR1 SEHNR, CDR2 FQNEAQ (reference sequence). Trimming took 5 bases from V and 1 from J, leaving 17 bases between them. The CDR3 is 16 amino acids.

Ten or more counts support this clonotype. The chain joins TRBV20-1 to TRBJ2-7; D is unresolved. The CDR3 is 13 residues long. The ends were cut back, 8 bases at V and 7 bases at J, with 21 bases in the middle. CDR1 and CDR2 (germline): DFQATT, SNEGSKA (reference sequence). CDR3 sequence (DNA): TGCAGTCCCCAGCCCACTGGGGTCTGGGAGCAGTACTTC. It encodes CSPQPTGVWEQYF.

This clonotype was recorded many times. The chain has TRBV12-3 or TRBV12-4 and TRBJ2-2; the match to TRBD1 covers 7 bases. This CDR3 contains 18 residues. Trimming took 1 base from V and 0 from J; bases not matched to a gene: 8. The CDR3 DNA reads as TGTGCCAGCAGTTTAGAGGGCGACAGGGATCCGAACACCGGGGAGCTGTTTTTT. This sequence encodes CASSLEGDRDPNTGELFF.

This clonotype was counted at least ten times. The chain recombines TRBV28 with TRBJ2-2, with D perhaps matching TRBD2 (6 bases). The CDR3 runs 17 residues. V gave up 5 bases and J gave up 1 base, with 17 bases separating them. Germline V gives CDR1 MDHEN, CDR2 SYDVKM. The CDR3: CASSPTPGTVNTGELFF. CDR3 in DNA: TGTGCCAGCAGTCCCACCCCCGGGACTGTGAACACCGGGGAGCTGTTTTTT.

This clonotype occurred many times. The chain has TRBV19 and TRBJ1-5, with D perhaps matching TRBD1 (5 bases). Deletions cut 3 bases from V and 7 bases from J, with 10 bases between. CDR1 and CDR2 from the germline V gene are LNHDA and SQIVND (reference sequence). This CDR3 region has 13 residues. DNA of the CDR3: TGTGCCAGTAGTATTGGGCAGGGACAGCCCCAGCATTTT. It translates to CASSIGQGQPQHF.

In its sample, this clonotype was seen many times. The gene calls are TRBV20-1 and TRBJ2-1, with D possibly being TRBD2 (5 bases). The CDR3 has 13 residues. Germline loops: CDR1 DFQATT, CDR2 SNEGSKA (reference sequence). Deletions cut 3 bases from V and 0 bases from J, with 6 bases between. In DNA, the CDR3 is TGCAGTGCTAGCCGGGACTCCTACAATGAGCAGTTCTTC. Translated, it gives CSASRDSYNEQFF.

At least ten counts were recorded for this clonotype. This chain joins TRBV4-1 and TRBJ1-5; TRBD1 is a possible D gene (5 bases). Per the germline V gene, CDR1 is MGHRA and CDR2 is YSYEKL. This CDR3 spans 15 amino acids. V lost 1 base to trimming and J lost 1 base, with 8 bases between them. The CDR3 nucleotides are TGCGCCAGCAGCCAAGGAAGGGGAAGCAATCAGCCCCAGCATTTT. Translating it yields CASSQGRGSNQPQHF.

The sample holds many counts of this clonotype. J is TRBJ2-2 and V is TRBV6-2 or TRBV6-3; the D gene is possibly TRBD2 (5 bases). The ends were cut back, 5 bases at V and 6 bases at J, with 10 bases in the middle. The CDR3 loop spans 13 amino acids. The germline gives CDR1 MNHEY, CDR2 SVGEGT. The DNA for the CDR3 is TGTGCCAGCAGTACGTGGACTCCCGGGGAGCTGTTTTTT. Translated, it gives CASSTWTPGELFF.

This clonotype was seen a handful of times. The chain has TRBV5-7 and TRBJ2-6; TRBD1 aligns across 8 bases. TRBV5-7 is marked as an open reading frame, function uncertain. The CDR3 consists of 20 residues. J gave up 0 bases and V 2 bases, and 13 bases lay outside the gene matches. The CDR3 loop is CASSFPPDRGRLSGANVLTF. The CDR3 nucleotides are TGTGCCAGCAGCTTTCCCCCTGACAGGGGAAGGCTCTCTGGGGCCAACGTCCTGACTTTC.

The DNA of the CDR3 is TGTGCCAGCAGTAACCCGGGACAGGATAATTCACCCCTCCACTTT. Translating it yields CASSNPGQDNSPLHF. The chain carries TRBV12-3 or TRBV12-4 and TRBJ1-6; 8 nucleotides match TRBD1. The CDR3 extends over 15 amino acids. The V and J ends lost 5 bases and 5 bases, in that order; junction bases with no gene match: 5.

The V gene is TRBV18, the J gene TRBJ2-5, with D uncertain. Looked up from germline, CDR1 is KGHSH and CDR2 is LQKENI. The CDR3 is 13 amino acids. Trimming stripped 2 bases from V and 0 bases from J, with 4 bases between. CDR3 bases: TGTGCCAGCTCACCAGGATACCAAGAGACCCAGTACTTC. This sequence encodes CASSPGYQETQYF.

This clonotype was found many times. The rearrangement links TRBV20-1 to TRBJ2-7; D call uncertain. The V gene lost 7 bases and the J gene lost 5 bases, with 3 bases spanning the gap. The CDR3 sequence is 8 residues long. Per the germline V gene, CDR1 is DFQATT and CDR2 is SNEGSKA (reference sequence). The CDR3 is CSVNEQYF. CDR3 in DNA: TGCAGTGTCAACGAGCAGTACTTC.

This clonotype occurred many times. V and J are TRBV5-6 and TRBJ2-3; D gene uncertain. Germline CDR1 SGHDT, CDR2 YYEEEE. Trimming took off 1 base at V and 2 bases at J, with 8 bases between the two ends. CDR3 length: 14 residues. The CDR3 here is CASSLPAITDTQYF. CDR3 coding DNA: TGTGCCAGCAGCTTGCCAGCGATCACAGATACGCAGTATTTT.

By share of the sample, this clonotype is medium-sized (0.01 to 0.1%). The chain uses TRBV12-5 and TRBJ2-7, with D possibly matching TRBD2 (6 bases). The CDR3 sequence is 17 residues long. Germline V gene data show CDR1 as LGHNT and CDR2 as FRNRAP. V was cut by 2 bases and J by 7 bases, with 24 bases left in between. CDR3 sequence reads: CASGLSRGGMTPGEQYF. The DNA of the CDR3 is TGTGCTAGTGGTTTGAGCCGTGGAGGGATGACCCCGGGGGAGCAGTACTTC.

By its share, this clonotype is medium-sized. This chain uses TRBV19 with TRBJ2-2; D unclear. CDR3 length equals 12 residues. Germline assignment: CDR1 LNHDA and CDR2 SQIVND (reference sequence). Between the trimmed V and J ends, which lost 10 bases and 0 bases, there was a span of 6 bases. The CDR3 loop reads CATPTNTGELFF. The DNA for the CDR3 is TGTGCCACTCCGACGAACACCGGGGAGCTGTTTTTT.

Sample share makes this clonotype medium-sized. The genes are TRBV11-2 and TRBJ2-1; 9 bases match TRBD1. The CDR3 runs to 14 residues. The germline CDR1 and CDR2 sequences are SGHAT and FQNNGV. V shed 7 bases, J shed 8 bases, and the junction held 9 bases outside the gene matches. The DNA for the CDR3 is TGTGCCAGCAAAGCGGGACAGGGCTTTGATGAGCAGTTCTTC. Amino acids: CASKAGQGFDEQFF. Using reference TRBV11-2 and TRBJ2-1 for the parts outside the CDR3, the full variable domain is EAGVAQSPRYKIIEKRQSVAFWCNPISGHATLYWYQQILGQGPKLLIQFQNNGVVDDSQLPKDRFSAERLKGVDSTLKIQPAKLEDSAVYLCASKAGQGFDEQFFGPGTRLTVL.

This chain links TRBV9 with TRBJ1-6, with a tentative D call TRBD1 (5 bases). Per germline, CDR1 SGDLS and CDR2 YYNGEE. The CDR3 consists of 14 residues. V was clipped by 6 bases and J by 9 bases, with 16 bases between them. This CDR3 is CASTPGGDLSPLHF. The CDR3 DNA follows: TGTGCCAGCACCCCGGGAGGGGATCTTTCACCCCTCCACTTT.

Here the CDR3 reads CASSPAGRVGLRYGYTF. The CDR3 DNA is TGTGCCAGCAGCCCCGCGGGCAGGGTTGGGCTGCGCTATGGCTACACCTTC. The gene calls are TRBV27 and TRBJ1-2; a weak D match, TRBD1 (5 bases). The CDR3 has 17 residues. Germline V gene sequence: CDR1 MNHEY, CDR2 SMNVEV (reference sequence). V was pared by 6 bases and J by 4 bases, with 24 bases between.

This clonotype was seen many times. CDR3 protein: CASSRLTILEEEFF. Here the CDR3 DNA reads TGTGCCAGCAGTCGGCTTACAATTCTAGAAGAGGAGTTCTTC. J is TRBJ2-1 and V is TRBV2; D unresolved. The V end lost 5 bases, the J end lost 14 bases, and 22 bases lay between the germline ends. The V gene's germline CDR1 is SNHLY and CDR2 FYNNEI. This CDR3 region has 14 residues.